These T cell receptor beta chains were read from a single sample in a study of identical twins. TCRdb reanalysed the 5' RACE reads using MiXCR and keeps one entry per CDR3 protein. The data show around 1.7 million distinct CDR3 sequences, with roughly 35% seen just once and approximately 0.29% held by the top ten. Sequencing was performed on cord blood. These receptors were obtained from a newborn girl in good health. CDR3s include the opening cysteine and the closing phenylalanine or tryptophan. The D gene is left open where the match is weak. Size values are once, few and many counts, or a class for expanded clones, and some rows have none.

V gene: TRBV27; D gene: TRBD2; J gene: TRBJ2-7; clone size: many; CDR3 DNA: TGTGCCAGCAGTAGGCTAGCGGGAGATCCTTACGAGCAGTACTTC; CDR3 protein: CASSRLAGDPYEQYF
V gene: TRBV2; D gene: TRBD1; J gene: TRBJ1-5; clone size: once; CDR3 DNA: TGTGCCAGCAGTGTTGAACAGGGGGGGGAGCCCCAGCATTTT; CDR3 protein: CASSVEQGGEPQHF
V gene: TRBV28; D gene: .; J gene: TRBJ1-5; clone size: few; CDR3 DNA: TGTGCCAGCCTCGAAGGGGTACTCAGCAATCAGCCCCAGCATTTT; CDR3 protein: CASLEGVLSNQPQHF
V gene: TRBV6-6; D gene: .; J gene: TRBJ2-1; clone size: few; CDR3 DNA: TGTGCCACCAGGGGTACTCGCGTTCCTTCCTACAATGAGCAGTTCTTC; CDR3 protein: CATRGTRVPSYNEQFF
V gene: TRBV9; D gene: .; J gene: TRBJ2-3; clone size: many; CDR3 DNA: TGTGCCAGCAGCGTAGGCGGACACTTCGAGGCCACAGATACGCAGTATTTT; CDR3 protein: CASSVGGHFEATDTQYF
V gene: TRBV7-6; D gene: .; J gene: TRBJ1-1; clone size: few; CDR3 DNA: TGTGCCAGCAGCCTGACATGGGGATCGGCTTTCTTT; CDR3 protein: CASSLTWGSAFF
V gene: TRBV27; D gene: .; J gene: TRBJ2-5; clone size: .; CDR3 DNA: TGTGCCAGCAGTTTACTGAGACGGCGAGCGGAGACCCAGTACTTC; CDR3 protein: CASSLLRRRAETQYF
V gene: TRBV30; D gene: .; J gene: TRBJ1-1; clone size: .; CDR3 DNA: TGTGCCTGGAGTGTAAGGAGGGTTAAGAACACTGAAGCTTTCTTT; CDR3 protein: CAWSVRRVKNTEAFF
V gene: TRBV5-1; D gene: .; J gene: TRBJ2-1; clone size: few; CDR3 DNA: TGCGCCAGCAGCCCCAGAGCGGGTGGGGCTGCCAATGAGCAGTTCTTC; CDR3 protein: CASSPRAGGAANEQFF
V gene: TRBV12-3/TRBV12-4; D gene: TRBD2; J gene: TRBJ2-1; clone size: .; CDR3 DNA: TGTGCCAGCAGTCTTATCCCCGGGACTAGGGGGGGAAATGAGCAGTTCTTC; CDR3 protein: CASSLIPGTRGGNEQFF
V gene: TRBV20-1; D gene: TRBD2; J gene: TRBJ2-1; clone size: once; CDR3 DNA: TGCAGTGCTAGGGTTGCGGGAGGGAACTACAATGAGCAGTTCTTC; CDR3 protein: CSARVAGGNYNEQFF
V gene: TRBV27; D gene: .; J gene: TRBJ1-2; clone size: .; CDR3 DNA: TGTGCCAGCAGTTTCTTATTCTCGGCCCCCTATGGCTACACCTTC; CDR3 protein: CASSFLFSAPYGYTF
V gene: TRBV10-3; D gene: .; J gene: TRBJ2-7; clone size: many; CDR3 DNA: TGTGCCATCAGTAGGGCCACCTACGAGCAGTACTTC; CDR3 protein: CAISRATYEQYF
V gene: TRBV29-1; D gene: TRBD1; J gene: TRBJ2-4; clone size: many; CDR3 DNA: TGCAGCGTTGAGGGTGAGGGGGCTGCCAAAAACATTCAGTACTTC; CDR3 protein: CSVEGEGAAKNIQYF
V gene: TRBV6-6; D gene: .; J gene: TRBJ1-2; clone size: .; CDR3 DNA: TGTGCCAGCAGTTACTCGGTGTCGGGGGCCTATGGCTACACCTTC; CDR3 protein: CASSYSVSGAYGYTF
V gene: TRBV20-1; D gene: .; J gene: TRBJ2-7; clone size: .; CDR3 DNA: TGCAGTGCTAGGTGGCCGAGCTCCTACGAGCAGTACTTC; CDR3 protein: CSARWPSSYEQYF
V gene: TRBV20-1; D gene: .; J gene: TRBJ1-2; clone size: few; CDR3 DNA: TGCAGTGCTAGAGATCCCGCGTTCTATGGCTACACCTTC; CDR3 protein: CSARDPAFYGYTF
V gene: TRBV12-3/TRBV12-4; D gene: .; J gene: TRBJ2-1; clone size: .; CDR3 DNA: TGTGCCAGCTCTACAGGGACCTCCTACGAGCAGTTCTTC; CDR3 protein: CASSTGTSYEQFF
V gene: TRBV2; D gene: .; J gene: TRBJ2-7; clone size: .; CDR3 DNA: TGTGCCAGCAGTGAAGGGGTAGCGGTTAGCTCCTACAATGAGCAGTACTTC; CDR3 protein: CASSEGVAVSSYNEQYF
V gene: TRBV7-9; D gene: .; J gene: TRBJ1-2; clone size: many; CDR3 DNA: TGTGCCAGCAGCTTAGGTGGGGCTTACACCTTC; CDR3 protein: CASSLGGAYTF
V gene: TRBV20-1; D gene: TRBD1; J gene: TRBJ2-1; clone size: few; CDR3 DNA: TGCAGTGCTAGAGAACAGGGGGCTGGTGAGCAGTTCTTC; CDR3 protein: CSAREQGAGEQFF
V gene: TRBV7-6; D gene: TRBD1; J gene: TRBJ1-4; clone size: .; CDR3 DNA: TGTGCCAGCAGATCCCGGGACAGGAATGAAAAACTGTTTTTT; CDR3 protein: CASRSRDRNEKLFF
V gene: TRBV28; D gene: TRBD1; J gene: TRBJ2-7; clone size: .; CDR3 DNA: TGTGCCTGCAGTCCCGGACAGGGTGGGAGTTACGAGCAGTACTTC; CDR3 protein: CACSPGQGGSYEQYF
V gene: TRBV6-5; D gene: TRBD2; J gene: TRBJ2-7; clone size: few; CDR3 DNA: TGTGCCGGCACCCTAGCCGGGACTACCTCCTACGAGCAGTACTTC; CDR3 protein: CAGTLAGTTSYEQYF
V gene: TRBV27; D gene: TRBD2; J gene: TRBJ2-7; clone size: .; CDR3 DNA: TGTGCCAGCAGTCATAGCGGGGGGACCTACAATGAGCAGTACTTC; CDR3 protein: CASSHSGGTYNEQYF
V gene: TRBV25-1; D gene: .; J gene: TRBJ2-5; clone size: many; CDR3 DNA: TGTGCCAGCAGTGATGCCAGGGGAAGGTGGACCCAGTACTTC; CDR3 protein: CASSDARGRWTQYF
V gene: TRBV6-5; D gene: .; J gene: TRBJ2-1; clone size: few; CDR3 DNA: TGTGCCAGCACCCGAGAAGGGGGGAGAGCTAACAATGAGCAGTTCTTC; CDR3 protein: CASTREGGRANNEQFF
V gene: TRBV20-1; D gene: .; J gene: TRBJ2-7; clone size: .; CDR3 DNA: TGCAGTGCTAGCGTTGGGCGAAGGACCTACGAGCAGTACTTC; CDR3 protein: CSASVGRRTYEQYF
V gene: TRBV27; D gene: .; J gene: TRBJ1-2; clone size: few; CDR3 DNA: TGTGCCAGCAGTTTAACGACAGCCTCCTATGGCTACACCTTC; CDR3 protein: CASSLTTASYGYTF
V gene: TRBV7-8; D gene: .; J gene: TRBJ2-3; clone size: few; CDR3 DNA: TGTGCCAGCAGCTTAACACCCAGGGGACTCCGCACAGATACGCAGTATTTT; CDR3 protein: CASSLTPRGLRTDTQYF
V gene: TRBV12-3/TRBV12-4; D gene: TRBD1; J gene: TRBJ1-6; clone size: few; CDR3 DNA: TGTGCCAGCAAAACGGACAGGGGGAATTCACCCCTCCACTTT; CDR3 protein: CASKTDRGNSPLHF
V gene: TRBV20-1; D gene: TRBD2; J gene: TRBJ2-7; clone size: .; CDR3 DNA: TGCAGTGCTAGAGGGGGAGAGCGGGAGGCAATCTACAATGAGCAGTACTTC; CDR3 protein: CSARGGEREAIYNEQYF
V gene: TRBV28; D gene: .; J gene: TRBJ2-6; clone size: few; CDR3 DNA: TGTGCCAGCACGTCAGCTGCCTCTGGGGCCAACGTCCTGACTTTC; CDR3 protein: CASTSAASGANVLTF
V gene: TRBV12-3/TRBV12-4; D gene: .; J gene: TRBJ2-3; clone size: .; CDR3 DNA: TGTGCCAGCAGTTTTCGGCGGGGGCCCCCCGATACGCAGTATTTT; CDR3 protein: CASSFRRGPPDTQYF
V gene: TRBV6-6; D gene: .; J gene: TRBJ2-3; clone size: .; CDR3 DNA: TGTGCCAGCAGTCGGGACCGCTTAGATACGCAGTATTTT; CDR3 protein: CASSRDRLDTQYF
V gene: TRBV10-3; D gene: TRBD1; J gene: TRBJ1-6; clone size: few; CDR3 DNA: TGTGCCATCAGTTCCGGGACAGGGACCTCACCCCTCCACTTT; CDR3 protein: CAISSGTGTSPLHF
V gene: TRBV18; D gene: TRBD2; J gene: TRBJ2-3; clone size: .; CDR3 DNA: TGTGCCAGCTCACCTACGGGAGGGCCGCGCACAGATACGCAGTATTTT; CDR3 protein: CASSPTGGPRTDTQYF
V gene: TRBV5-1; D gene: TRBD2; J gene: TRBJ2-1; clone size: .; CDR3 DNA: TGCGCCAGCATTCAGGAAGGACTAGCGGGGGAGTACAATGAGCAGTTCTTC; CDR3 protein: CASIQEGLAGEYNEQFF
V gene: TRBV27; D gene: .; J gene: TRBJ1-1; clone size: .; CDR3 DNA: TGTGCCAGCAGTTTGGACAATCTCACTGAAGCTTTCTTT; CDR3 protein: CASSLDNLTEAFF
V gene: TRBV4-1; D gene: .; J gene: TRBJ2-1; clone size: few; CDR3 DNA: TGCGCCAGCAGCCAAGTGGGGGTTGTGGGCAATGAGCAGTTCTTC; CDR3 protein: CASSQVGVVGNEQFF